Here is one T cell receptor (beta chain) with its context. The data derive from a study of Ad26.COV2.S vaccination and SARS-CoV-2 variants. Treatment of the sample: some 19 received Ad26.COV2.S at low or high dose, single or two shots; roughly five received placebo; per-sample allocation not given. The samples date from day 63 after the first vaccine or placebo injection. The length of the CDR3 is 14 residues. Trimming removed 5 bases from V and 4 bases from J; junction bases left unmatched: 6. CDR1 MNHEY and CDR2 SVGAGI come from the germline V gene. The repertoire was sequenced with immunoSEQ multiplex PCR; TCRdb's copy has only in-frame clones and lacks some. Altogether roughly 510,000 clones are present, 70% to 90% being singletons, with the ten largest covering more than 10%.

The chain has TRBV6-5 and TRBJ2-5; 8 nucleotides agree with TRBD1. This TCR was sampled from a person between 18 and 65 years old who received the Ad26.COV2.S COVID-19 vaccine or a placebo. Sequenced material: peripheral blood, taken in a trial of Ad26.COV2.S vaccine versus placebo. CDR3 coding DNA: TGTGCCAGCAGTCCAGGAACAGGGGGAGAGACCCAGTACTTC. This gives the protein CASSPGTGGETQYF.